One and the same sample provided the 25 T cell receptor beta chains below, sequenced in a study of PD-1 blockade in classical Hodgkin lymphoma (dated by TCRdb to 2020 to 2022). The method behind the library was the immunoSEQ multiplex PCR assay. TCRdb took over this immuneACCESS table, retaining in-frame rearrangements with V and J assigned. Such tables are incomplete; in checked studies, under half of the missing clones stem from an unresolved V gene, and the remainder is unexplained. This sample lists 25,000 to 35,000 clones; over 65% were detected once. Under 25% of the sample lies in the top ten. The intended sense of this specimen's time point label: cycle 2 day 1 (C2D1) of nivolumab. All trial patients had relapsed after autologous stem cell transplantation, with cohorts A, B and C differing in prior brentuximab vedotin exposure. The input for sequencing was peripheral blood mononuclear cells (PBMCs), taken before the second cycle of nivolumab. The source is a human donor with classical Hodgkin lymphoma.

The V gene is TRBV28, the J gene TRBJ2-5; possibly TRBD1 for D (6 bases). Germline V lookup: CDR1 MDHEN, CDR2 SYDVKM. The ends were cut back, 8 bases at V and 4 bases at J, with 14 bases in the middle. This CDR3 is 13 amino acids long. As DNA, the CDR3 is TGTGCCAGCGTTAACAGGGCGTCAGAGACCCAGTACTTC. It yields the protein CASVNRASETQYF.

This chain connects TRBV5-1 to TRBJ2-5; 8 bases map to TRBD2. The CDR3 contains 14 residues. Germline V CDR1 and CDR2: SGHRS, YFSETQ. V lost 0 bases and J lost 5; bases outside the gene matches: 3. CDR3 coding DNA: TGCGCCAGCAGCTTGGAAGCGGGGGCTGAGACCCAGTACTTC. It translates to CASSLEAGAETQYF. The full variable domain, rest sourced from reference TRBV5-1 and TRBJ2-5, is KAGVTQTPRYLIKTRGQQVTLSCSPISGHRSVSWYQQTPGQGLQFLFEYFSETQRNKGNFPGRFSGRQFSNSRSEMNVSTLELGDSALYLCASSLEAGAETQYFGPGTRLLVL.

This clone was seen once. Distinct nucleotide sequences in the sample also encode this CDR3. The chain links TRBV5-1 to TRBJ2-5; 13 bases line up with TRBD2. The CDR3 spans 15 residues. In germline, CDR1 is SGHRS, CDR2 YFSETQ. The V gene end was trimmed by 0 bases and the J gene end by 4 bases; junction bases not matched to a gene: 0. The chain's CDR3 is CASSLGTSGRETQYF. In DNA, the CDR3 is TGCGCCAGCAGCTTGGGGACTAGCGGGAGAGAGACCCAGTACTTC.

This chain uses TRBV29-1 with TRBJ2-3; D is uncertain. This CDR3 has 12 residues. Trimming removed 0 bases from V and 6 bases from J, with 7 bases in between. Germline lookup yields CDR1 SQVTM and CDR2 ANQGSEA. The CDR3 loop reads CSVEELSDTQYF. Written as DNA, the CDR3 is TGCAGCGTTGAAGAGCTGTCCGATACGCAGTATTTT.

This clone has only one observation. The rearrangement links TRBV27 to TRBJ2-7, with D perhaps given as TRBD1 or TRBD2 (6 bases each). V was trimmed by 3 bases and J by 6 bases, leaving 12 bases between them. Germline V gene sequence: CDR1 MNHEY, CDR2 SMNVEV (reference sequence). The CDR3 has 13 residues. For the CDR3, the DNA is TGTGCCAGCAGTTTTCCGGGGGCCTTCGAGCAGTACTTC. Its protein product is CASSFPGAFEQYF.

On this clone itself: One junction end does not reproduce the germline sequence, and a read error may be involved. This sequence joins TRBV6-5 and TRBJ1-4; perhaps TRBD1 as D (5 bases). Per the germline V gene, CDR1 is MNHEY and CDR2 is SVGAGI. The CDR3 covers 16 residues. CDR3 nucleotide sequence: TGTGCCAGCAGTCACTCGTCATCGAGGAGGGGTGAAAAACTGTTTTTT. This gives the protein CASSHSSSRRGEKLFF.

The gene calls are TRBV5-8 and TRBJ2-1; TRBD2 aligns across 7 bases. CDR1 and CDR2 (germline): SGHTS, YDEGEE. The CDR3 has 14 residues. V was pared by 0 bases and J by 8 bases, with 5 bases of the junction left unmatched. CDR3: CASSLGLAIHEQFF. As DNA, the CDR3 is TGTGCCAGCAGCTTGGGACTAGCAATCCATGAGCAGTTCTTC.

In nucleotides, the CDR3 is TGTGCCAGCAGCCAGGCAGGGGACAAGAAGATATATTTT. Protein product: CASSQAGDKKIYF. This rearrangement joins TRBV5-5 to TRBJ1-3; possibly TRBD1 for D (6 bases). CDR3 length equals 13 residues. Trimming stripped 4 bases from V and 13 bases from J, with 18 bases between. The germline V gene encodes CDR1 SGHKS and CDR2 YYEKEE (reference sequence).

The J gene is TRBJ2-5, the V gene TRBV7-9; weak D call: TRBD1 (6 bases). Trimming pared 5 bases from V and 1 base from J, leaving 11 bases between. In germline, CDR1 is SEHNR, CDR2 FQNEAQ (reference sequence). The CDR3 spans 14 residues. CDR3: CASSIGQIQETQYF. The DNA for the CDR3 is TGTGCCAGCAGCATAGGACAGATCCAAGAGACCCAGTACTTC.

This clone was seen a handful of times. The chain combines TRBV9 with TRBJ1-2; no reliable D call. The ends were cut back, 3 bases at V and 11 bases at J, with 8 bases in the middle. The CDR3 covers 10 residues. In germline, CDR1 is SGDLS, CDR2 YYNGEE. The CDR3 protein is CASSGALYTF. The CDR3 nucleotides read TGTGCCAGCAGCGGAGCCCTATACACCTTC.

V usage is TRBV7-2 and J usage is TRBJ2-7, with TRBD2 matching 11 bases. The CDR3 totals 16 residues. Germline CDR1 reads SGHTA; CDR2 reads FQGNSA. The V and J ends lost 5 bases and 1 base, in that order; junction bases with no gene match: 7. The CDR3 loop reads CASSPSGLAVSYEQYF. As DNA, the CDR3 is TGTGCCAGCAGCCCATCGGGACTAGCGGTTTCCTACGAGCAGTACTTC.

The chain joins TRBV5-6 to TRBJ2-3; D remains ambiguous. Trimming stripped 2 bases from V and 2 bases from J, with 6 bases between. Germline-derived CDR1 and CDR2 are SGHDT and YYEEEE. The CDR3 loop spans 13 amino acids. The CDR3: CASSFRDTDTQYF. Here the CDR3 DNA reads TGTGCCAGCAGCTTCCGAGACACAGATACGCAGTATTTT. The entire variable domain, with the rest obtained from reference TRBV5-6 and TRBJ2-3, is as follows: DAGVTQSPTHLIKTRGQQVTLRCSPKSGHDTVSWYQQALGQGPQFIFQYYEEEERQRGNFPDRFSGHQFPNYSSELNVNALLLGDSALYLCASSFRDTDTQYFGPGTRLTVL.

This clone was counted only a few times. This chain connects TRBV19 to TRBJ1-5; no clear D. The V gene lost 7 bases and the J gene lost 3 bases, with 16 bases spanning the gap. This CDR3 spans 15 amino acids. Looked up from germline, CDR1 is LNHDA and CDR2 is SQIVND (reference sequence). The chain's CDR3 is CASTPGDGNNQPQHF. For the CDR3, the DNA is TGTGCCAGTACCCCAGGAGACGGCAACAATCAGCCCCAGCATTTT.

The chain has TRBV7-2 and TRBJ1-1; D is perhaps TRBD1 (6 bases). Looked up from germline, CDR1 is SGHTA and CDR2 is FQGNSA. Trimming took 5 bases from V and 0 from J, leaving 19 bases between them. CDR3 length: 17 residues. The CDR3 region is CASSLRTGAPLNTEAFF. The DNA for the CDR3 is TGTGCCAGCAGCCTTAGGACGGGGGCGCCCCTGAACACTGAAGCTTTCTTT.

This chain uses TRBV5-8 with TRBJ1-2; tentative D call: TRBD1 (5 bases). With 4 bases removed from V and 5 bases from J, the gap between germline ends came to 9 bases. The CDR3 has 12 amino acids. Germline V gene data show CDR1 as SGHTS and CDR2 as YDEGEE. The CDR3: CASSRRQYGYTF. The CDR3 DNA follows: TGTGCCAGCAGCCGTAGACAGTATGGCTACACCTTC.

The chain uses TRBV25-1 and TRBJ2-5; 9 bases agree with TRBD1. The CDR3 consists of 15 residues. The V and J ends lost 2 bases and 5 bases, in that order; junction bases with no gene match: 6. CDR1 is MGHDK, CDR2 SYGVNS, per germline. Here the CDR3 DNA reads TGTGCCAGCAGTGAAATAGGGACAGGGAGTGAGACCCAGTACTTC. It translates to CASSEIGTGSETQYF.

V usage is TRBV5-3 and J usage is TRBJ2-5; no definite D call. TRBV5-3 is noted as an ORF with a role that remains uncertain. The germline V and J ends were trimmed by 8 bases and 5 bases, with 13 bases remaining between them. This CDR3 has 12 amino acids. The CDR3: CASSLLEETQYF. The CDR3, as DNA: TGTGCCAGCAGCCTACTTGAGGAGACCCAGTACTTC.

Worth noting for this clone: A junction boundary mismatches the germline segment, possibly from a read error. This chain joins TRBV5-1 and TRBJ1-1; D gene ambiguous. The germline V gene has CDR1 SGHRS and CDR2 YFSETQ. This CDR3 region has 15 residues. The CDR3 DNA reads TGCGCCAGCACCTTGACATCCTTCCCTTCCACTGAAGCTTTCTTT. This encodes CASTLTSFPSTEAFF.

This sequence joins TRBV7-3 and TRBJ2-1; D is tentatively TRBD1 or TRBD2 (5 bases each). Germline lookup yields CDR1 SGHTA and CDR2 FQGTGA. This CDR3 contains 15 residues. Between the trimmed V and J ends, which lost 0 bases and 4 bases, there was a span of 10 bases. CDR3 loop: CASSLTGTPYNEQFF. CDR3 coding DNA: TGTGCCAGCAGCTTAACCGGGACGCCGTACAATGAGCAGTTCTTC.

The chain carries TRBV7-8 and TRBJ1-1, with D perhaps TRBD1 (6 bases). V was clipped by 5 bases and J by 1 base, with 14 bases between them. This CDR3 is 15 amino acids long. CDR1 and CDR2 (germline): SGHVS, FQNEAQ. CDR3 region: CASSPSRGSNTEAFF. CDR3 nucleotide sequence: TGTGCCAGCAGCCCATCCAGGGGTTCGAACACTGAAGCTTTCTTT.

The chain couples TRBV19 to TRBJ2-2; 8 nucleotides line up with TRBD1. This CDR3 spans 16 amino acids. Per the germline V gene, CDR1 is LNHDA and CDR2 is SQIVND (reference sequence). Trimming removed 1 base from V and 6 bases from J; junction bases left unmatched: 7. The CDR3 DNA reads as TGTGCCAGTAGTATAGGGGGGACAGGTCCCGCCGGGGAGCTGTTTTTT. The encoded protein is CASSIGGTGPAGELFF.

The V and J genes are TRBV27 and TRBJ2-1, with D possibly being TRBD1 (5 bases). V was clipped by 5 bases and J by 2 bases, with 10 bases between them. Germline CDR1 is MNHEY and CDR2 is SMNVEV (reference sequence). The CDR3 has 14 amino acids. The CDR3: CASSRGSAYNEQFF. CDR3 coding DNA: TGTGCCAGCAGTAGGGGCTCAGCCTACAATGAGCAGTTCTTC.

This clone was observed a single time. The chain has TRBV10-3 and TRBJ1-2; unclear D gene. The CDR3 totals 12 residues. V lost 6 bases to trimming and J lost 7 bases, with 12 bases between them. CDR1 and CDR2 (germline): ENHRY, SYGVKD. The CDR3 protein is CAIREGPGGYTF. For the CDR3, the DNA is TGTGCCATCAGAGAGGGTCCTGGTGGCTACACCTTC.

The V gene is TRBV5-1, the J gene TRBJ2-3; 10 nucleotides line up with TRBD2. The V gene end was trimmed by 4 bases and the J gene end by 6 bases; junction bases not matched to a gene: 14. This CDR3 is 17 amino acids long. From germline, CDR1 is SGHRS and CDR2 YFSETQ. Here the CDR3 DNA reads TGCGCCAGCAGCCCAATAGCGGGGGGCGCGATCCTGGATACGCAGTATTTT. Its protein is CASSPIAGGAILDTQYF.

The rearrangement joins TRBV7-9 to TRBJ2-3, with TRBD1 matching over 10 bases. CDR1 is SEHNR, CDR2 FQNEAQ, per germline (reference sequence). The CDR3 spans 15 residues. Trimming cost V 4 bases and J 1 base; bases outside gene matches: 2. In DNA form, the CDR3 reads TGTGCCAGCAGCTCCGGGACAGGGGGCACAGATACGCAGTATTTT. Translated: CASSSGTGGTDTQYF.